Each of the 21 T cell receptor beta chains below was sequenced from the same sample in a study of shared clonotypes between healthy human individuals. Naive CD8 isolation took CD45RO-negative cells positively selected for CCR7 and excluded terminally differentiated effector memory CD45RA+ cells. Clones were read by immunoSEQ multiplex PCR, and TCRdb kept only the in-frame ones, dropping some. Of hundreds of thousands of clones detected, about 95% appear once; the ten largest clones hold about 0.12%. The sample consisted of naive CD8+ T cells sorted from blood. These TCRs come from a woman in her 30s in good health.

The chain combines TRBV5-6 with TRBJ1-2; D unresolved. The CDR3 contains 12 residues. In germline, CDR1 is SGHDT, CDR2 YYEEEE. Between the trimmed V and J ends, which lost 0 bases and 4 bases, there was a span of 4 bases. As DNA, the CDR3 is TGTGCCAGCAGCTTGGGGGCCTATGGCTACACCTTC. This sequence encodes CASSLGAYGYTF. The whole variable domain, filled in from reference TRBV5-6 and TRBJ1-2, reads DAGVTQSPTHLIKTRGQQVTLRCSPKSGHDTVSWYQQALGQGPQFIFQYYEEEERQRGNFPDRFSGHQFPNYSSELNVNALLLGDSALYLCASSLGAYGYTFGSGTRLTVV.

The chain combines TRBV7-6 with TRBJ2-5; no clear D gene. V was trimmed by 2 bases and J by 5 bases, leaving 9 bases between them. This CDR3 is built from 13 residues. CDR1 and CDR2 (germline): SGHVS, FNYEAQ. Here the CDR3 DNA reads TGTGCCAGCAGCTTATATGGATGGGAGACCCAGTACTTC. Its translation: CASSLYGWETQYF.

The chain recombines TRBV4-1 with TRBJ1-5; the D is unclear. Germline-derived CDR1 and CDR2 are MGHRA and YSYEKL. This CDR3 is built from 15 residues. Trimming pared 0 bases from V and 7 bases from J, leaving 13 bases between. The DNA of the CDR3 is TGCGCCAGCAGCCAAGACTGGGGAGTCGGCCAGCCCCAGCATTTT. Protein: CASSQDWGVGQPQHF.

The chain joins TRBV4-1 to TRBJ1-6; D possibly corresponds to TRBD1 (6 bases). CDR1 is MGHRA and CDR2 is YSYEKL in the germline V gene. This CDR3 is 16 amino acids long. Between the trimmed V and J ends, which lost 4 bases and 9 bases, there was a span of 19 bases. CDR3 residues: CASSLTTGIRRSPLHF. The CDR3 DNA is TGCGCCAGCAGCCTAACCACAGGGATTCGACGTTCACCCCTCCACTTT.

This clone has a single count. The chain couples TRBV5-1 to TRBJ2-3, with 9 nucleotides matching TRBD1. From germline, CDR1 is SGHRS and CDR2 YFSETQ. V lost 4 bases, J lost 4 bases, and 13 bases stayed unmatched. The CDR3 is made up of 17 amino acids. The chain's CDR3 is CASSERDRGSPPDTQYF. Written as DNA, the CDR3 is TGCGCCAGCAGCGAACGCGACAGGGGGTCCCCCCCAGATACGCAGTATTTT.

This clone has only one observation. The V gene is TRBV6-6, the J gene TRBJ2-7, with TRBD1 matching 7 bases. V shed 8 bases, J shed 4 bases, and the junction held 8 bases outside the gene matches. The CDR3 consists of 13 residues. Looked up from germline, CDR1 is MNHNY and CDR2 is SVGAGI (reference sequence). CDR3 residues: CASGTASFYEQYF. The CDR3 nucleotides are TGTGCCAGCGGGACAGCGTCCTTTTACGAGCAGTACTTC.

The chain joins TRBV7-6 to TRBJ2-7, with 7 bases matching TRBD1. From germline, CDR1 is SGHVS and CDR2 FNYEAQ. V gave up 4 bases and J gave up 1 base; unmatched junction bases: 10. The CDR3 contains 16 residues. The CDR3 region has the DNA TGTGCCAGCAGCTCATACACCGGGACAGCGTCCTACGAGCAGTACTTC. This encodes CASSSYTGTASYEQYF.

The chain carries TRBV11-2 and TRBJ1-6; D ambiguous. Germline-derived CDR1 and CDR2 are SGHAT and FQNNGV. This CDR3 contains 14 residues. The V gene lost 5 bases and the J gene lost 0 bases, with 5 bases spanning the gap. The CDR3 reads CASSRTSYNSPLHF. Here the CDR3 DNA reads TGTGCCAGCAGCCGGACCTCCTATAATTCACCCCTCCACTTT. Full variable domain (outside the CDR3, taken from reference TRBV11-2 and TRBJ1-6): EAGVAQSPRYKIIEKRQSVAFWCNPISGHATLYWYQQILGQGPKLLIQFQNNGVVDDSQLPKDRFSAERLKGVDSTLKIQPAKLEDSAVYLCASSRTSYNSPLHFGNGTRLTVT.

Comments on this clone: Other DNA sequences from this sample encode an identical CDR3 as well. The chain has TRBV6-5 and TRBJ2-7; D might be TRBD1 (5 bases). The V and J ends lost 8 bases and 3 bases respectively, with 11 bases between them. Per germline, CDR1 MNHEY and CDR2 SVGAGI. CDR3 size: 12 residues. For the CDR3, the DNA is TGTGCCAGCGGGGCTGGGGACTACGAGCAGTACTTC. Protein product: CASGAGDYEQYF.

The V call is TRBV14, the J call TRBJ2-5, with a tentative D call TRBD2 (6 bases). Germline V CDR1 and CDR2: SGHDN, FVKESK. Deletions cut 1 base from V and 5 bases from J, with 11 bases between. The CDR3 is 14 residues long. CDR3 bases: TGTGCCAGCAGCCAAGGACTAGAGGGCGAGACCCAGTACTTC. Protein product: CASSQGLEGETQYF.

Comments on this clone: In the same sample, other DNA sequences code for this CDR3. V and J are TRBV29-1 and TRBJ2-1; D is undetermined. V dropped 2 bases and J dropped 2 bases, with 4 bases sitting between them. This CDR3 contains 12 residues. Germline V gene data show CDR1 as SQVTM and CDR2 as ANQGSEA. In DNA, the CDR3 is TGCAGCGTTGAATCCACCTACAATGAGCAGTTCTTC. This encodes CSVESTYNEQFF.

The CDR3 coding sequence is TGTGCCAGTAGTATAAGTTTTTCTGGGGCCAACGTCCTGACTTTC. It is translated as CASSISFSGANVLTF. The rearrangement uses TRBV19 and TRBJ2-6; no clear D. Looked up from germline, CDR1 is LNHDA and CDR2 is SQIVND (reference sequence). V shed 2 bases and J shed 1 base, with 6 bases lying between them. CDR3 length equals 15 residues.

The chain has TRBV28 and TRBJ1-5, with D unresolved. V was cut by 2 bases and J by 5 bases, with 7 bases left in between. In germline, CDR1 is MDHEN, CDR2 SYDVKM. This CDR3 contains 13 residues. CDR3 loop: CASSLAIYQPQHF. CDR3 nucleotides: TGTGCCAGCAGTTTAGCTATCTATCAGCCCCAGCATTTT. Full variable domain (rest looked up from reference TRBV28 and TRBJ1-5): DVKVTQSSRYLVKRTGEKVFLECVQDMDHENMFWYRQDPGLGLRLIYFSYDVKMKEKGDIPEGYSVSREKKERFSLILESASTNQTSMYLCASSLAIYQPQHFGDGTRLSIL.

The gene calls are TRBV19 and TRBJ2-7; 9 bases are shared with TRBD1. The length of the CDR3 is 15 residues. Germline CDR1 LNHDA, CDR2 SQIVND (reference sequence). J lost 1 base, V lost 3 bases, and 4 bases had no gene match. The CDR3 reads CASSIRDRASYEQYF. In DNA, the CDR3 is TGTGCCAGTAGTATCCGGGACAGGGCTTCCTACGAGCAGTACTTC. The full variable domain, completed using reference TRBV19 and TRBJ2-7, is DGGITQSPKYLFRKEGQNVTLSCEQNLNHDAMYWYRQDPGQGLRLIYYSQIVNDFQKGDIAEGYSVSREKKESFPLTVTSAQKNPTAFYLCASSIRDRASYEQYFGPGTRLTVT.

The rearrangement links TRBV10-3 to TRBJ2-7; maybe TRBD1 (5 bases). Trimming removed 1 base at V and 2 bases at J, with 9 bases between. This CDR3 contains 14 residues. Germline CDR1 ENHRY, CDR2 SYGVKD. This chain's CDR3 is CAISELDTPYEQYF. The CDR3 nucleotides are TGTGCCATCAGTGAGTTGGACACACCCTACGAGCAGTACTTC.

The CDR3 DNA is TGTGCCAGCAGTTTAAGACGCCTGATGAACACTGAAGCTTTCTTT. Residues: CASSLRRLMNTEAFF. The chain employs TRBV28 and TRBJ1-1, with D unresolved. The length of the CDR3 is 15 residues. In germline, CDR1 is MDHEN, CDR2 SYDVKM. Trimming took 2 bases from V and 0 from J, leaving 10 bases between them.

The chain is built from TRBV6-1 and TRBJ1-1, with unresolved D. This CDR3 contains 12 residues. Germline V gives CDR1 MNHNS, CDR2 SASEGT. Between the trimmed V and J ends, which lost 2 bases and 6 bases, there was a span of 7 bases. The CDR3 DNA follows: TGTGCCAGCAGTGAATTTGTTCCTGAAGCTTTCTTT. It encodes CASSEFVPEAFF.

The V call is TRBV5-6, the J call TRBJ2-1, with D unclear. CDR1 SGHDT and CDR2 YYEEEE come from the germline V gene. V shed 4 bases and J shed 7 bases, with 12 bases lying between them. The CDR3 contains 13 residues. This CDR3 is CASSPGPPNEQFF. In DNA form, the CDR3 reads TGTGCCAGCAGCCCTGGACCACCAAATGAGCAGTTCTTC.

The genes are TRBV25-1 and TRBJ2-1; D is possibly TRBD2 (5 bases). The CDR3 loop spans 16 amino acids. Germline CDR1 MGHDK, CDR2 SYGVNS. Trimming took off 1 base at V and 0 bases at J, with 10 bases between the two ends. The CDR3 nucleotides are TGTGCCAGCAGTGAATTGCTGGGGAGCTCCTACAATGAGCAGTTCTTC. The encoded protein is CASSELLGSSYNEQFF.

The V and J genes are TRBV2 and TRBJ1-5, with 9 bases matching TRBD1. The J segment lost 7 bases and the V segment lost 6 bases, leaving 4 bases of the junction unmatched. The V gene's germline CDR1 is SNHLY and CDR2 FYNNEI. CDR3 length: 13 residues. The CDR3 nucleotides read TGTGCCAGCAGCGGACAGGGGCAACAGCCCCAGCATTTT. This encodes CASSGQGQQPQHF. Full variable domain (outside the CDR3, taken from reference TRBV2 and TRBJ1-5): EPEVTQTPSHQVTQMGQEVILRCVPISNHLYFYWYRQILGQKVEFLVSFYNNEISEKSEIFDDQFSVERPDGSNFTLKIRSTKLEDSAMYFCASSGQGQQPQHFGDGTRLSIL.

The V gene is TRBV7-8, the J gene TRBJ2-1; D is ambiguous. Trimming took off 4 bases at V and 8 bases at J, with 6 bases between the two ends. The germline CDR1 and CDR2 sequences are SGHVS and FQNEAQ. The CDR3 length is 11 residues. As DNA, the CDR3 is TGTGCCAGCAGCTCCGGCGATGAGCAGTTCTTC. It translates to CASSSGDEQFF.